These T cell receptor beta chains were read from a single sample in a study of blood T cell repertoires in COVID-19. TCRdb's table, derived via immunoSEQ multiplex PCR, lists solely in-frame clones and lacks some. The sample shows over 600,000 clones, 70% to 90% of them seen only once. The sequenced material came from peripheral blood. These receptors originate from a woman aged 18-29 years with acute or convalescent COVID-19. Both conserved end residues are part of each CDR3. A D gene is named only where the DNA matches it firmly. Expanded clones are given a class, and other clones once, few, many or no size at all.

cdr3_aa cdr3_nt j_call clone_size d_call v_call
CASSLSGQGSYEQYF TGTGCCAGCAGCTTAAGTGGGCAGGGTAGTTACGAGCAGTACTTC TRBJ2-7 - - TRBV7-2
CASSLSGGGSYEQYF TGTGCCAGCAGTTTATCAGGGGGTGGCTCCTACGAGCAGTACTTC TRBJ2-7 - - TRBV27
CASSDGPVTGELFF TGTGCCAGCAGTGACGGTCCAGTCACCGGGGAGCTGTTTTTT TRBJ2-2 few - TRBV6-4
CASSPGGGTEAFF TGTGCCAGCAGTCCAGGGGGCGGCACTGAAGCTTTCTTT TRBJ1-1 - TRBD1 TRBV25-1
CASSLEGLSRGTKFGDTQYF TGTGCCAGCAGCTTAGAGGGACTTTCGCGGGGGACCAAGTTCGGGGATACGCAGTATTTT TRBJ2-3 - TRBD2 TRBV11-2
CSARYTDTQYF TGCAGTGCTAGGTACACAGATACGCAGTATTTT TRBJ2-3 - - TRBV20-1
CASSPDRGSNQPQHF TGTGCCAGCAGCCCGGACAGGGGGTCAAATCAGCCCCAGCATTTT TRBJ1-5 few TRBD1 TRBV27
CASSSQGARRDGYTF TGTGCCAGCAGCTCCCAGGGTGCGAGACGAGATGGCTACACCTTC TRBJ1-2 - - TRBV7-9
CASSFVAGGSTGELFF TGTGCCAGCAGCTTTGTCGCGGGGGGGAGCACCGGGGAGCTGTTTTTT TRBJ2-2 - TRBD2 TRBV13
CASSSRTDTQYF TGTGCCAGCAGCTCTCGCACAGATACGCAGTATTTT TRBJ2-3 - - TRBV9
CASSLSPMEPQHF TGCGCCAGCAGCTTGTCTCCTATGGAGCCCCAGCATTTT TRBJ1-5 - - TRBV5-1